The 31 T cell receptor beta chains reported below all come from one sample, sequenced in a study of CD8+CD57+ T cells in acquired aplastic anemia. TCR beta VDJ and CDR3 profiling used genomic DNA as template. Using its own MiXCR run on the reads, TCRdb lists one record per CDR3 protein. This sample has around 200,000 distinct CDR3 sequences, with about 59% found just once. The specimen was sorted CD4+, CD8+, or CD8+CD57+ T cells (not recorded which) from PBMCs. These receptors were taken from a human donor in good health.

The chain is built from TRBV2 and TRBJ1-2; TRBD1 agrees at 9 bases. This CDR3 is built from 14 residues. In germline, CDR1 is SNHLY, CDR2 FYNNEI. The V gene end was trimmed by 6 bases and the J gene end by 3 bases; junction bases not matched to a gene: 5. CDR3 sequence reads: CASRKGQGDYGYTF. The CDR3 DNA sequence: TGTGCCAGCAGAAAGGGACAGGGAGACTATGGCTACACCTTC.

A note on this clonotype: A much larger clone is a single base away; this may be a read error. This sequence joins TRBV30 and TRBJ2-7; 8 bases line up with TRBD1. The CDR3 runs to 13 residues. Germline CDR1 GTSNPN, CDR2 SVGIG (reference sequence). CDR3 residues: CAWYDRGSYEQDF. CDR3 in DNA: TGTGCCTGGTACGACAGGGGCTCCTACGAGCAGGACTTC.

This clonotype was seen at least ten times. The chain uses TRBV6-5 and TRBJ2-3; TRBD2 aligns across 10 bases. CDR3 length: 16 residues. Losses at the gene ends were 2 bases for V and 5 bases for J; bases not matched to a gene: 7. The germline gives CDR1 MNHEY, CDR2 SVGAGI. The CDR3: CASSYGGVAGGDTQYF. Here the CDR3 DNA reads TGTGCCAGCAGTTACGGGGGGGTAGCGGGAGGAGATACGCAGTATTTT.

The chain has TRBV10-3 and TRBJ2-7; D gene ambiguous. The CDR3 spans 14 residues. CDR1 and CDR2 (germline): ENHRY, SYGVKD. With 3 bases removed from V and 9 bases from J, the gap between germline ends came to 18 bases. In nucleotides, the CDR3 is TGTGCCATCAGTGAAAGTGTGGGAAGAGTCGGGCAGTACTTC. It encodes CAISESVGRVGQYF.

The table lists this clonotype with many counts. The V gene is TRBV20-1, the J gene TRBJ1-2; tentative D call: TRBD1 (6 bases). This CDR3 spans 16 amino acids. Germline CDR1 reads DFQATT; CDR2 reads SNEGSKA (reference sequence). Trimming took off 0 bases at V and 6 bases at J, with 20 bases between the two ends. CDR3 sequence: CSARDSTGTAGHGYTF. CDR3 DNA: TGCAGTGCTAGAGACTCGACAGGTACGGCGGGTCATGGCTACACCTTC.

The chain employs TRBV15 and TRBJ2-5, with 9 bases identical to TRBD1. Unmatched junction bases numbered 11, after V lost 3 bases and J lost 9 bases. The CDR3 sequence is 15 residues long. Germline CDR1 reads LNHNV; CDR2 reads YYDKDF (reference sequence). The CDR3 DNA reads as TGTGCCACCAGCAGTGACAGGGGGTGGAGCGAGGCCCAGTACTTC. Protein sequence: CATSSDRGWSEAQYF.

The chain couples TRBV7-8 to TRBJ2-7, with 7 positions matching TRBD2. Germline V CDR1 and CDR2: SGHVS, FQNEAQ. The CDR3 loop spans 15 amino acids. J lost 0 bases, V lost 4 bases, and 6 bases had no gene match. The CDR3 loop reads CASSSTSASSYEQYF. The CDR3 bases are TGTGCCAGCAGCTCTACTAGCGCGAGCTCCTACGAGCAGTACTTC.

Note on this clonotype: No DNA is shown, since the ends of the CDR3 on it are uncertain; the CDR3 is the one TCRdb lists. The rearrangement uses TRBV5-1 and TRBJ1-3; the D segment call TRBD1 is taken from the table without a DNA check. A total of 22 residues make up the CDR3, ends included. The germline CDR1 and CDR2 sequences are SGHRS and YFSETQ. CDR3 region: CASSSMRGTSYEQYFGPGTIYF.

The gene calls are TRBV19 and TRBJ2-1; the D is unclear. This CDR3 spans 15 amino acids. V was shortened by 7 bases and J by 1 base, with 14 bases between the two germline ends. The germline CDR1 and CDR2 sequences are LNHDA and SQIVND (reference sequence). The CDR3: CASNHPGNSYNEQFF. CDR3 DNA sequence: TGTGCCAGTAACCATCCAGGTAATTCCTACAATGAGCAGTTCTTC.

The chain uses TRBV19 and TRBJ1-6; 7 bases align to TRBD1. This CDR3 is 15 amino acids long. Germline CDR1 is LNHDA and CDR2 is SQIVND (reference sequence). After removal of 4 bases from V and 7 bases from J, the junction contained 7 bases not matched to a gene. The chain's CDR3 is CASSRAGQSNSPLHF. CDR3 nucleotide sequence: TGTGCCAGTAGTAGGGCGGGACAGAGCAATTCACCCCTCCACTTT.

A word on this clonotype: A much larger clonotype is one base distant, so this may be a read error. The chain is built from TRBV27 and TRBJ2-7; weak D call: TRBD2 (7 bases). The V end was cut by 8 bases, the J end by 4 bases, with 12 bases between. Germline CDR1 MNHEY, CDR2 SMNVEV (reference sequence). The CDR3 is made up of 12 amino acids. DNA for the CDR3: TGTGCCAGCGGGGAGGGGGGATACGAGCAGTACTTC. It is translated as CASGEGGYEQYF.

The chain employs TRBV2 and TRBJ1-2; D is undetermined. This CDR3 comprises 14 residues. Trimming removed 6 bases from V and 8 bases from J, with 19 bases in between. Germline lookup yields CDR1 SNHLY and CDR2 FYNNEI. The CDR3 loop is CASRINRGPSGYTF. As DNA, the CDR3 is TGTGCCAGCAGGATTAATAGAGGGCCTTCGGGCTACACCTTC.

CDR3 amino acids: CASSGDGTYEQYF. The DNA for the CDR3 is TGTGCCAGCAGTGGGGACGGGACCTACGAGCAGTACTTC. This chain uses TRBV2 with TRBJ2-7; perhaps D is TRBD1 or TRBD2 (5 bases each). Germline V gives CDR1 SNHLY, CDR2 FYNNEI. The CDR3 has 13 amino acids. V was cut by 4 bases and J by 2 bases, with 9 bases left in between.

This chain joins TRBV9 and TRBJ2-5; the match to TRBD2 covers 12 bases. This CDR3 comprises 17 residues. Germline CDR1 reads SGDLS; CDR2 reads YYNGEE. The trim removed 4 bases at V and 1 base at J, leaving 8 bases unmatched. The chain's CDR3 is CASSLRTSGETQETQYF. Written as DNA, the CDR3 is TGTGCCAGCAGCCTCCGGACTAGCGGGGAGACCCAAGAGACCCAGTACTTC.

This sequence joins TRBV7-8 and TRBJ2-3; TRBD2 is a possible D gene (5 bases). V was trimmed by 5 bases and J by 2 bases, leaving 14 bases between them. This CDR3 has 15 residues. Germline V gives CDR1 SGHVS, CDR2 FQNEAQ. The CDR3, as DNA: TGTGCCAGCAGCAAGGGTGGGGAGCTCACAGATACGCAGTATTTT. The encoded protein is CASSKGGELTDTQYF. Full variable domain (remainder filled in from reference TRBV7-8 and TRBJ2-3): GAGVSQSPRYKVAKRGQDVALRCDPISGHVSLFWYQQALGQGPEFLTYFQNEAQLDKSGLPSDRFFAERPEGSVSTLKIQRTQQEDSAVYLCASSKGGELTDTQYFGPGTRLTVL.

At least ten counts were recorded for this clonotype. This chain connects TRBV6-1 to TRBJ1-2, with D unresolved. The germline CDR1 and CDR2 sequences are MNHNS and SASEGT. Trimming cost V 6 bases and J 5 bases, with 13 bases left between them. CDR3 length: 13 residues. Here the CDR3 reads CASRSQVMYGYTF. Written as DNA, the CDR3 is TGTGCCAGCAGGAGTCAGGTTATGTATGGCTACACCTTC.

The chain joins TRBV20-1 to TRBJ2-1, with TRBD1 as a possible D gene (6 bases). V lost 5 bases to trimming and J lost 8 bases, with 16 bases between them. The CDR3 is 13 amino acids. Per the germline V gene, CDR1 is DFQATT and CDR2 is SNEGSKA (reference sequence). In DNA, the CDR3 is TGCAGTGCTGTGGCAGGGGCGCGCGATGAGCAGTTCTTC. It specifies CSAVAGARDEQFF.

In its sample, this clonotype was seen many times. CDR3 loop: CSAPTGVSADTQYF. The CDR3, as DNA: TGCAGTGCCCCGACGGGGGTTAGCGCAGATACGCAGTATTTT. The V call is TRBV20-1, the J call TRBJ2-3; D perhaps matches TRBD2 (6 bases). Germline V lookup: CDR1 DFQATT, CDR2 SNEGSKA (reference sequence). This CDR3 comprises 14 residues. Trimming cost V 6 bases and J 4 bases, with 17 bases left between them.

The chain links TRBV29-1 to TRBJ1-3; D ambiguous. The germline V gene encodes CDR1 SQVTM and CDR2 ANQGSEA. The CDR3 consists of 13 residues. Trimming took 8 bases from V and 0 from J, leaving 11 bases between them. The CDR3 nucleotides read TGCAGCTTGGCACAGTTCTCTGGAAACACCATATATTTT. Residues: CSLAQFSGNTIYF.

The chain joins TRBV13 to TRBJ2-7, with D perhaps TRBD2 (5 bases). Germline CDR1 reads PRHDT; CDR2 reads FYEKMQ (reference sequence). Deletions cut 5 bases from V and 4 bases from J, with 9 bases between. CDR3 length: 12 residues. The CDR3 region is CASSRGMYEQYF. CDR3 bases: TGTGCCAGCAGCCGAGGGATGTACGAGCAGTACTTC. Full variable domain (rest looked up from reference TRBV13 and TRBJ2-7): AAGVIQSPRHLIKEKRETATLKCYPIPRHDTVYWYQQGPGQDPQFLISFYEKMQSDKGSIPDRFSAQQFSDYHSELNMSSLELGDSALYFCASSRGMYEQYFGPGTRLTVT.

The chain recombines TRBV12-3 or TRBV12-4 with TRBJ2-5; 12 bases map to TRBD2. V shed 3 bases, J shed 7 bases, and the junction held 6 bases outside the gene matches. The CDR3 is made up of 15 amino acids. The DNA for the CDR3 is TGTGCCAGCAGTTTTAGGACTAGCGGGGATCGGACCCAGTACTTC. Translation: CASSFRTSGDRTQYF.

The rearrangement links TRBV29-1 to TRBJ1-4, with D perhaps matching TRBD1 (5 bases). The CDR3 is 13 residues long. Trimming removed 2 bases at V and 8 bases at J, with 12 bases between. Germline values: CDR1 SQVTM, CDR2 ANQGSEA. This CDR3 is CSVESRGGEKLFF. CDR3 sequence (DNA): TGCAGCGTTGAAAGTAGGGGAGGAGAAAAACTGTTTTTT.

This clonotype has only one observation. The chain carries TRBV2 and TRBJ2-3, with 10 bases identical to TRBD2. The CDR3 is 15 residues long. Germline trimming cut 4 bases from V and 6 bases from J; bases unmatched to any gene: 7. Germline V gene data show CDR1 as SNHLY and CDR2 as FYNNEI. The CDR3 DNA sequence: TGTGCCAGCAGTGGAAAGAGCGGGGGGGCCGATACGCAGTATTTT. The encoded protein is CASSGKSGGADTQYF.

On this clonotype itself: The junction departs from the called germline gene at one end, perhaps through a read error. The V gene is TRBV6-2 or TRBV6-3, the J gene TRBJ1-2; D is ambiguous. Germline CDR1 is MNHEY and CDR2 is SVGEGT. CDR3 length: 11 amino acids. In DNA form, the CDR3 reads TGTGCCAGCAGCGACACACCGTTAATTCTTTTC. It specifies CASSDTPLILF.

A note on this clonotype: A read error may explain this, as a much larger clone is one base away. The chain has TRBV6-1 and TRBJ2-5; 12 bases line up with TRBD2. The length of the CDR3 is 18 residues. CDR1 is MNHNS, CDR2 SASEGT, per germline. The DNA of the CDR3 is TGTGCCGGCAGTGAGGAACTAGCGGGAGGAATGGACGAGGAGACCCAGTACTTC. This codes for CAGSEELAGGMDEETQYF.

The chain employs TRBV19 and TRBJ2-7; 11 bases agree with TRBD1. Per germline, CDR1 LNHDA and CDR2 SQIVND (reference sequence). Trimming cost V 4 bases and J 0 bases; bases outside gene matches: 5. This CDR3 is built from 16 residues. This CDR3 is CASSTRDRGNSYEQYF. In DNA, the CDR3 is TGTGCCAGTAGTACTCGGGACAGGGGGAACTCCTACGAGCAGTACTTC.

The genes are TRBV7-9 and TRBJ2-4; 8 positions match TRBD2. Unmatched junction bases numbered 6, after V lost 1 base and J lost 1 base. The CDR3 has 17 residues. Germline V gene sequence: CDR1 SEHNR, CDR2 FQNEAQ (reference sequence). CDR3 in amino acids: CASSLGGGGSAKNIQYF. The CDR3 bases are TGTGCCAGCAGCTTAGGGGGCGGGGGGAGCGCCAAAAACATTCAGTACTTC.

The rearrangement links TRBV7-8 to TRBJ2-7; D possibly corresponds to TRBD2 (6 bases). There are 16 residues in the CDR3. Germline loops: CDR1 SGHVS, CDR2 FQNEAQ. Between the trimmed V and J ends, which lost 4 bases and 5 bases, there was a span of 21 bases. CDR3 sequence: CASSSPAGREDDEQYF. The CDR3 DNA follows: TGTGCCAGCAGCTCGCCCGCCGGAAGGGAGGATGACGAGCAGTACTTC. Filled out from reference TRBV7-8 and TRBJ2-7, the complete variable domain reads GAGVSQSPRYKVAKRGQDVALRCDPISGHVSLFWYQQALGQGPEFLTYFQNEAQLDKSGLPSDRFFAERPEGSVSTLKIQRTQQEDSAVYLCASSSPAGREDDEQYFGPGTRLTVT.

This clonotype showed up just a few times. The chain carries TRBV9 and TRBJ2-7, with D unclear. Trimming left V 0 bases short and J 4 bases short, with 11 bases between. Germline assignment: CDR1 SGDLS and CDR2 YYNGEE. The CDR3 is 14 amino acids. CDR3 loop: CASSVARASYEQYF. CDR3 coding DNA: TGTGCCAGCAGCGTAGCTCGGGCCTCGTACGAGCAGTACTTC.

This rearrangement joins TRBV2 to TRBJ1-1; 9 bases fit TRBD1. The V segment lost 0 bases and the J segment 1 base; nucleotides outside the gene matches: 3. The germline CDR1 and CDR2 sequences are SNHLY and FYNNEI. The CDR3 runs to 16 residues. The CDR3 region has the DNA TGTGCCAGCAGTGAAGCAGGGACAGGGAAGAACACTGAAGCTTTCTTT. Amino acids: CASSEAGTGKNTEAFF.

J is TRBJ2-7 and V is TRBV20-1, with D possibly TRBD1 on 5 matching bases. Germline CDR1 and CDR2: DFQATT and SNEGSKA (reference sequence). Deletions cut 1 base from V and 3 bases from J, with 16 bases between. The CDR3 sequence is 15 residues long. The CDR3 region has the DNA TGCAGTGCTAGAGTTCCGGCAGGGCTCAACTACGAGCAGTACTTC. Its protein is CSARVPAGLNYEQYF.